Below, one T cell receptor beta chain is given with its context. Its antigen is currently unknown. Germline V gives CDR1 MNHNS, CDR2 SASEGT. The CDR3 sequence is 13 residues long. With 4 bases clipped from V and 6 bases from J, the junction kept 4 bases outside the gene matches. PCR primers comprised 60 Vbeta and 13 Jbeta primers. The data were produced by immunoSEQ multiplex PCR, yet TCRdb's version contains in-frame clones alone and is incomplete. The sample includes around 130,000 clones. The entry originates in a study of cytomegalovirus exposure and HLA in healthy donors. Study observations and caveats: TCR beta V- and J-gene trimming was later associated with a missense DCLRE1C variant. Most CMV-associated TCR beta chains were later found to appear HLA-restricted. Reports described diagnosis of cytomegalovirus status by the classifier as highly specific and sensitive. Later work associated 16,951 TCR beta sequences with HLA alleles at 0.05 false discovery rate.

V is TRBV6-1 and J is TRBJ2-3, with TRBD2 matching 7 bases. Specimen: PBMCs. This clonotype originated in a woman aged 60 to 75 in good health and CMV-seronegative. CDR3 in DNA: TGTGCCAGCAGTGCCGGGGGGTGGGATACGCAGTATTTT. Its translation is CASSAGGWDTQYF.